This T cell receptor (beta chain) was recorded in a study of T-cell reconstitution after alpha-beta-depleted transplantation in children (dated by TCRdb to 2015 to 2016). For the study in its entirety: The study quantitatively tracked T-cell immune reconstitution after TCRalphabeta/CD19-depleted allogeneic hematopoietic cell transplantation in children using TCR repertoire profiling.

Library creation used PCR. Sequencer: Illumina HiSeq 2500. To normalize quantification of the TCRbeta repertoire, the TCR libraries were built with molecular barcoding that relied on unique molecular identifiers. In TCRdb, the public reads were trimmed at Q25 with fastp and aligned with MiXCR, with productive beta chains retained. Each CDR3 protein gets just one entry, which takes the most common genes and DNA from the rows behind it. The sample table shows about 110,000 distinct CDR3 sequences, and approximately 6.4% are seen once. The top ten clonotypes cover around 23% of the sample. According to the study, the label for this sample's treatment or condition signals: allogeneic hematopoietic cell transplantation with graft depleted of TCRalphabeta T cells and CD19 B cells. Transplant recipients were children who received TCRalphabeta/CD19-depleted allogeneic hematopoietic cell grafts. Broader findings and caveats from the paper: Hyperexpanded clone frequencies declined over subsequent months; after one year, T-cell counts and TCRbeta diversity were mostly attributed to newly produced T cells. In some patients, high TCRbeta diversity at day 60 was attributed to recipient T cells and intrathymic progenitors that had survived conditioning. The apparently early recovery of alphabetaT-cell counts about two months after transplant reportedly depended on only several hundred rapidly expanded clones that came from non-depleted graft cells.

This clonotype has only a few counts. The target of this receptor is not known. The sample holds no much larger clone one base away, and base qualities are not on file. Sample: PBMCs, mostly from graft donor cells, taken 360 days after TCRalphabeta/CD19-depleted stem cell transplant. The receptor comes from a male patient between 2 and 9 years old who had a stem cell transplant for acute lymphoblastic leukemia, so the T cells may come from the graft donor.

The nucleotide sequence reads as follows: TGCGCCAGCGAGAAGGGGGGGAACACCGGGGAGCTGTTTTTT. The translation is CASEKGGNTGELFF. Here the chain combines TRBV5-1 and TRBJ2-2; the D gene could be TRBD1 or TRBD2, each one agreeing over 6 bases. Deletion took 7 bases off V and 1 base off J, with a span of 11 bases between the germline ends. The germline V gene encodes CDR1 SGHRS and CDR2 YFSETQ. The CDR3 holds 14 amino acids from the cysteine to the phenylalanine. The DNA shown is the 42-base CDR3, in frame from base 1.